This entry lists 2 T cell receptor beta chains sequenced from one sample in a study of blood T cell repertoires in COVID-19. Profiling relied on immunoSEQ multiplex PCR, and the TCRdb table lists in-frame clones only, not all of them. The sample has about 75,000 clones; around 90% are singletons. The sequencing input was peripheral blood. These receptors were obtained from a human donor in a cohort sampled during active COVID-19.

The rearrangement joins TRBV28 to TRBJ1-1; TRBD1 agrees at 8 bases. Germline trimming cut 4 bases from V and 1 base from J; bases unmatched to any gene: 5. Germline CDR1 is MDHEN and CDR2 is SYDVKM. The CDR3 totals 15 residues. The CDR3, as DNA: TGTGCCAGCAGTTCCTATGGACAGGGGAACACTGAAGCTTTCTTT. It yields the protein CASSSYGQGNTEAFF.

In DNA, the CDR3 is TGTGCCACCAGTGGTGGGGGCCACAATGAGCAGTTCTTC. Translating gives CATSGGGHNEQFF. The chain links TRBV24-1 to TRBJ2-1; TRBD1 is a possible D gene (6 bases). Between the trimmed V and J ends, which lost 5 bases and 5 bases, there was a span of 9 bases. Germline-derived CDR1 and CDR2 are KGHDR and SFDVKD. This CDR3 contains 13 residues.